The rows below give T cell receptor beta chains drawn from one sample of a study of blood T cell repertoires in COVID-19. Sequencing used immunoSEQ multiplex PCR; TCRdb keeps in-frame clones, though not all of them. The data show some 200,000 clones, roughly 94% seen once. The sequenced material came from peripheral blood. These receptors were obtained from a man aged 30 to 39 with COVID-19, enrolled during active disease. Both conserved end residues are part of each CDR3. D genes are given only for firm matches. Clone size appears in some rows only: once, few, many, or a class for an expanded clone.

TRBD1	TRBV12-3/TRBV12-4	once	TRBJ2-1	TGTGCCAGCAGTGGACAGGGGGTAAATGAGCAGTTCTTC	CASSGQGVNEQFF
-	TRBV5-1	-	TRBJ1-1	TGCGCCAGCAGCCTGACAGTGATGAACACTGAAGCTTTCTTT	CASSLTVMNTEAFF
-	TRBV3-1/TRBV3-2	-	TRBJ2-3	TGTGCCAGCAGCCCGCGGGGGCCCCACACAGATACGCAGTATTTT	CASSPRGPHTDTQYF
TRBD1	TRBV7-2	-	TRBJ1-2	TGTGCCAGCAGCTTCCTAGCCGGGACAGGGAGGGGTGGCTACACCTTC	CASSFLAGTGRGGYTF
TRBD2	TRBV9	-	TRBJ2-2	TGTGCCAGCAGTCCGGGGGGGGCGAACACCGGGGAGCTGTTTTTT	CASSPGGANTGELFF
TRBD1	TRBV15	-	TRBJ1-2	TGTGCCACCAGCACCTATTTGACAGGGGGAGATGGCTACACCTTC	CATSTYLTGGDGYTF
TRBD1	TRBV6-2/TRBV6-3	-	TRBJ2-2	TGTGCCAGCAGTACCCACCGACAGGGTCGCCTCCCCGGGGAGCTGTTTTTT	CASSTHRQGRLPGELFF
-	TRBV7-2	-	TRBJ1-1	TGTGCCAGCAGCCCGCAGAGGGACACTGAAGCTTTCTTT	CASSPQRDTEAFF
TRBD2	TRBV5-1	once	TRBJ2-1	TGCGCCAGCAGCTCCACGACTAGCGGGGGCTCCAGCTCCTACAATGAGCAGTTCTTC	CASSSTTSGGSSSYNEQFF
TRBD1	TRBV4-1	once	TRBJ1-4	TGCGCCAGCAGCCAAACCGGGACAGTCAAAAATGAAAAACTGTTTTTT	CASSQTGTVKNEKLFF
TRBD1	TRBV29-1	-	TRBJ1-2	TGCAGCGTTGCGGGACAGTTCTATGGCTACACCTTC	CSVAGQFYGYTF